This T cell receptor (beta chain) was sequenced during a study of T-cell reconstitution after alpha-beta-depleted transplantation in children. Looked up from germline, CDR1 is SQVTM and CDR2 is ANQGSEA. V lost 4 bases to trimming and J lost 4 bases; unmatched junction nucleotides: 6. This CDR3 region has 13 residues. TCRbeta library preparation incorporated unique molecular identifiers. Via MiXCR, TCRdb re-called the PCR reads, giving one row per CDR3 protein. The sample lists roughly 500,000 distinct CDR3 sequences; around 20% were seen once. The origin of this receptor is a human donor who donated a stem cell graft to a child with acute lymphoblastic leukemia. The starting material was PBMCs from the stem cell graft donor, obtained from the stem cell graft. This chain joins TRBV29-1 and TRBJ2-7; 8 bases fit TRBD1. In DNA form, the CDR3 reads TGCAGCGTTGGGCAGGGGGCGGGTTACGAGCAGTACTTC. Encoded protein: CSVGQGAGYEQYF.